This section outlines one T cell receptor beta chain sequence together with its context. Its antigen has not been determined. Per-base quality was not reported, and no clone a single base away is much larger than it. These data come from a study of CD8 T cells in Susac syndrome (dated by TCRdb to the late 2010s). Regarding the research as a whole: Repertoire sequencing was used to test whether CD8+ T cell activation and differentiation in Susac syndrome was antigen driven. The clonality of the CD8+ T cell repertoire was compared across over 9 healthy donors, about 14 Susac syndrome patients and under 19 multiple sclerosis patients. What the research found in general, with its limitations: The TCR sequencing and HLA analysis was acknowledged to have included a relatively small number of individuals.

RNA was extracted using the RNeasy kit, and about 0.45 to 1 microgram was reverse transcribed with random hexamers. The immunoSEQ multiplex PCR assay, covering 54 Vbeta and 13 Jbeta segments, was used to amplify TCR beta CDR3 regions. PCR amplification bias was corrected by using a synthetic template baseline for primer optimization and computational correction. Under the source paper's analysis protocol: Reads were annotated to V, D and J genes per IMGT and analyzed with immunoSEQ Analyzer, keeping only productive sequences. Clonality was computed as one minus Shannon entropy normalized by log2 of the number of productive unique sequences. For each patient and control, public and private clones were evaluated among the 100 most prevalent clones. Susac-specific clones were defined as absent from healthy and MS cohorts, about 1,000 published viral clones and other ImmuneACCESS disease sequences. TCRdb ran its own pipeline on the public reads, namely fastp trimming at Q25 and MiXCR clone calling, and kept in-frame beta chains. Identical CDR3 proteins give one entry, which carries the most common genes and DNA. TCRdb's processing, not the study's, gives the V and J calls here. This sample is represented by some 60,000 distinct CDR3 sequences; over 85% of them were singletons. The ten largest clones take up approximately 0.2% of the sample.

Peripheral blood CD8+ and CD4+ T cells from healthy donors, Susac syndrome patients and multiple sclerosis patients were profiled by high-throughput TCR beta sequencing. Healthy donors were included as age- and sex-matched controls. CD8+ TEMRA cells were enriched by FACS, while bulk CD8+ and CD4+ T cells were purified by magnetic negative isolation. Blood was drawn into EDTA tubes, processed within 24 hours, and PBMCs were isolated by density gradient centrifugation. PBMCs intended for TCR sequencing were cryopreserved in liquid nitrogen and were subsequently thawed in a 37 degrees C water bath. Purity of sorted or isolated CD4+, CD8+ and CD8+ TEMRA cells was at least 90%. Spanning cysteine to phenylalanine, the CDR3 consists of 14 amino acids. The DNA shown is the 42-base CDR3, in frame from base 1. V is cut back by 7 bases and J by 2 bases, with 5 bases in the junction unmatched.

Sequenced sample: CD8+ T cells from PBMCs. The sequence joins TRBV12-3 or TRBV12-4 to TRBJ2-3, with 8 junctional bases fitting TRBD2. The clonotype was recovered from a human donor in good health. CDR3 protein: CASTGTRHTDTQYF. The DNA reads as follows: TGTGCCAGCACCGGGACTAGACACACAGATACGCAGTATTTT.